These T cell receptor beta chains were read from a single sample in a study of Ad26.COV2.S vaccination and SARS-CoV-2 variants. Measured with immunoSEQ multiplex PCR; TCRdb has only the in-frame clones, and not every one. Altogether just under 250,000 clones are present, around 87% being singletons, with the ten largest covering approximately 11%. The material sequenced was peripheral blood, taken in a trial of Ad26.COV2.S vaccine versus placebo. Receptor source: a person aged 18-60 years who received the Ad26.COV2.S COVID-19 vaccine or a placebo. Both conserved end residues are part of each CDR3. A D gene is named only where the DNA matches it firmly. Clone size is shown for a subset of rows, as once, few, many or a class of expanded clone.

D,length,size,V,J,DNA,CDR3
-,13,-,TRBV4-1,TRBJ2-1,TGCGCCAGCAGCTCGAGACCCTGGGATGAGCAGTTCTTC,CASSSRPWDEQFF
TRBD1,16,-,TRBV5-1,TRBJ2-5,TGCGCCAGCAGCTTGGGAGGACAGGGGTTCCCAGAGACCCAGTACTTC,CASSLGGQGFPETQYF
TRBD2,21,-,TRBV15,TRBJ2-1,TGTGCCACCAGCAGACACAACAGGGGGGGACTAGCGGGAGGGCCTCTCAATGAGCAGTTCTTC,CATSRHNRGGLAGGPLNEQFF
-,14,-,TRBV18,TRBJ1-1,TGTGCCAGCTCACCATTCAGGACCAACACTGAAGCTTTCTTT,CASSPFRTNTEAFF
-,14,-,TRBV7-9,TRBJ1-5,TGTGCCAGCAGCTCCGTCGGGGCAAATCAGCCCCAGCATTTT,CASSSVGANQPQHF
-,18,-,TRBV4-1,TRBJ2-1,TGCGCCAGCAGCCAAGAGTTTGGATATGGGAGTCTCTACAATGAGCAGTTCTTC,CASSQEFGYGSLYNEQFF
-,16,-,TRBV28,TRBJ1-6,TGTGCCAGCAGTTCAACAGGGAATCTCTATAATTCACCCCTCCACTTT,CASSSTGNLYNSPLHF
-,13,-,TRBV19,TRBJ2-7,TGTGCCAGTAGTACCCAGAGAGCCTACGAGCAGTACTTC,CASSTQRAYEQYF
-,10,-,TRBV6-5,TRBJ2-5,TGTGCCAGCGGTCAGTGGACCCAGTACTTC,CASGQWTQYF
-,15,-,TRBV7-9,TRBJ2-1,TGTGCCAGCAGCTCCGAACGGGGACGAGGAAATGAGCAGTTCTTC,CASSSERGRGNEQFF
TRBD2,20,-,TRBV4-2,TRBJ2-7,TGTGCCAGCAGTCGTGAAGACCTAGCGGTAATTAGTCCCGGGCCTTACGAGCAGTACTTC,CASSREDLAVISPGPYEQYF
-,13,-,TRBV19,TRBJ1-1,TGTGCCAGTAGCGACAGCAGGGTCCCTGAAGCTTTCTTT,CASSDSRVPEAFF
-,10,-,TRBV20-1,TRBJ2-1,TGCAGTGCTCAAAGGAATGAGCAGTTCTTC,CSAQRNEQFF
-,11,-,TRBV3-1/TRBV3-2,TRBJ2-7,TGTGCCAGCAGCGGATCCTACGAGCAGTACTTC,CASSGSYEQYF
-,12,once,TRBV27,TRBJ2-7,TGTGCCAGCAGTTCACAGGGCCTCGAGCAGTACTTC,CASSSQGLEQYF
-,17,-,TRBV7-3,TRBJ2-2,TGTGCCAGCAGCTCCGGGGGTGTAGCGGTGAACACCGGGGAGCTGTTTTTT,CASSSGGVAVNTGELFF
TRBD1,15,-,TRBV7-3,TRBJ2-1,TGTGCCAGCAGCCCCGGGACAGGCTTTGAAAATGAGCAGTTCTTC,CASSPGTGFENEQFF
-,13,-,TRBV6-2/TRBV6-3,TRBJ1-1,TGTGCCAGCAGTTACACGGGGGGCACTGAAGCTTTCTTT,CASSYTGGTEAFF
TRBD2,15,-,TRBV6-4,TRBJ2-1,TGTGCCAGCAGTGACTCTGTTTCGGGGGGGAATGAGCAGTTCTTC,CASSDSVSGGNEQFF
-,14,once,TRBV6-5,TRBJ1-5,TGTGCCAGCAGTTTGGTGGGCGGCAATCAGCCCCAGCATTTT,CASSLVGGNQPQHF
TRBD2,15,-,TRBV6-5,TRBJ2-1,TGTGCCAGCAGTCGCCTAGCGGGGGGGCAGAATGAGCAGTTCTTC,CASSRLAGGQNEQFF
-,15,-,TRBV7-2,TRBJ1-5,TGTGCCAGCAGCTTGGTGACAGTGGGCAATCAGCCCCAGCATTTT,CASSLVTVGNQPQHF
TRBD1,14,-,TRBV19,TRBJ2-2,TGTGCCAGTATAGGACAGGGGAACACCGGGGAGCTGTTTTTT,CASIGQGNTGELFF
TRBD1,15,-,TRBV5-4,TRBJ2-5,TGTGCCAGCAGCTCGGCCGGGACAGGGAGAGAGACCCAGTACTTC,CASSSAGTGRETQYF
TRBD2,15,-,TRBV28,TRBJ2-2,TGTGCCAGCTGTGAGGCGGGAGCGAACACCGGGGAGCTGTTTTTT,CASCEAGANTGELFF
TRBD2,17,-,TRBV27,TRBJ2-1,TGTGCCAGCAGTTTATCGCCGACTAGCGGGGGTTACAATGAGCAGTTCTTC,CASSLSPTSGGYNEQFF
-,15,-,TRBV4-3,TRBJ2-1,TGCGCCAGCAGCCAAGAGGGTAGCGGCGGCGATGAGCAGTTCTTC,CASSQEGSGGDEQFF